Listed below are T cell receptor beta chains from one sample, sequenced in a study of cytomegalovirus exposure and HLA in healthy donors. Sequencing used immunoSEQ multiplex PCR; TCRdb keeps in-frame clones, though not all of them. Of roughly 100,000 clones in the sample, around four fifths were seen once. Sequencing was carried out using PBMCs. The receptors originated from a man aged 40-50 years in good health and CMV-seronegative. Both conserved end residues are part of each CDR3. The order of the fields is J gene, D gene, V gene, CDR3 protein, CDR3 DNA. The D gene is left open where the match is weak.

>TRBJ2-3|NA|TRBV19
CASSIGRDKTNTQYF
TGTGCCAGTAGTATAGGCAGGGACAAAACTAATACGCAGTATTTT
>TRBJ1-1|NA|TRBV9
CASSVDGGMTEAFF
TGTGCCAGCAGCGTAGACGGGGGGATGACTGAAGCTTTCTTT
>TRBJ2-7|TRBD1|TRBV5-6
CASSWGTGEFYEQYF
TGTGCCAGCAGCTGGGGGACAGGGGAGTTCTACGAGCAGTACTTC
>TRBJ2-3|TRBD2|TRBV14
CASSQVPGLGSDTQYF
TGTGCCAGCAGCCAAGTACCGGGACTAGGGTCAGATACGCAGTATTTT
>TRBJ1-6|NA|TRBV2
CASKVREDSPLHF
TGTGCCAGCAAGGTCAGGGAGGACTCACCCCTCCACTTT
>TRBJ2-3|NA|TRBV4-3
CASSQVLSATDTQYF
TGCGCCAGCAGCCAAGTTCTCAGTGCCACAGATACGCAGTATTTT
>TRBJ2-1|NA|TRBV11-2
CASSPVKRSSYNEQFF
TGTGCCAGCAGCCCCGTAAAGCGGAGCTCCTACAATGAGCAGTTCTTC
>TRBJ1-1|TRBD1|TRBV6-5
CATIPTGGWDTEAFF
TGTGCCACCATCCCGACAGGGGGCTGGGACACTGAAGCTTTCTTT
>TRBJ1-1|NA|TRBV7-9
CSSSLLQGRTEAFF
TGTTCCAGCAGCTTACTCCAGGGAAGGACTGAAGCTTTCTTT
>TRBJ2-1|NA|TRBV9
CASSSGAMRFF
TGTGCCAGCAGTTCAGGGGCAATGCGGTTCTTC
>TRBJ1-5|TRBD1|TRBV6-5
CASSYSRGKYSPQHF
TGTGCCAGCAGTTACTCCAGGGGGAAATATTCGCCCCAGCATTTT
>TRBJ1-2|TRBD1|TRBV6-1
CASSETRDRGGYGYTF
TGTGCCAGCAGTGAAACCCGGGACAGGGGCGGCTATGGCTACACCTTC
>TRBJ1-1|NA|TRBV2
CASIRGSGGTEAFF
TGTGCCAGCATTCGGGGGAGCGGAGGAACTGAAGCTTTCTTT
>TRBJ1-2|TRBD1|TRBV28
CASSFRQGLRGYTF
TGTGCCAGCAGTTTTAGACAGGGGTTGCGCGGCTACACCTTC
>TRBJ2-5|TRBD2|TRBV5-6
CASSRPGGRLETQYF
TGTGCCAGCAGCCGGCCGGGGGGGAGGTTGGAGACCCAGTACTTC
>TRBJ2-7|TRBD1|TRBV15
CATSNPNRGPSYEQYF
TGTGCCACCAGCAATCCAAACAGGGGACCCTCCTACGAGCAGTACTTC
>TRBJ2-2|NA|TRBV29-1
CSVRRTGELFF
TGCAGCGTTCGACGGACAGGGGAGCTGTTTTTT
>TRBJ1-1|NA|TRBV5-1
CASSPRAGWNTTEAFF
TGCGCCAGCAGCCCCCGAGCGGGGTGGAATACAACCGAAGCTTTCTTT